This T cell receptor beta chain comes out of a study of cytomegalovirus exposure and HLA in healthy donors. Study-wide results and limits: Upon later analysis, HLA-associated TCR beta chains proved more clonally expanded than other, equally common chains. The study carried out a later analysis of TCR beta sequences. It associated 15,000 to 20,000 of them with specific HLA alleles at a false discovery rate of 0.05. Most TCR sequences were uncommon, yet certain public TCRs appeared in many donors.

Though nominally healthy at sampling, donors likely had unrecorded immune exposures. As for this clone: Antigen unknown.

CDR1 is SGHVS, CDR2 FQNEAQ, per germline. V lost 1 base and J lost 4; bases outside the gene matches: 5. The length of the CDR3 is 16 residues. A multiplex PCR was run with 60 Vbeta primers and 13 Jbeta primers. Data came from immunoSEQ multiplex PCR; TCRdb stores just in-frame clones and leaves some out. The sample lists 160,000 or so clones, approximately 88% occurring once. V is TRBV7-8 and J is TRBJ2-1; 9 bases fit TRBD2. The clonotype was recovered from a woman between 25 and 40 years old in good health and CMV-seronegative. Material: PBMCs. The CDR3 sequence: CASSLVAGGPYNEQFF. CDR3 in DNA: TGTGCCAGCAGCTTAGTCGCGGGGGGGCCTTACAATGAGCAGTTCTTC. Full variable domain (rest looked up from reference TRBV7-8 and TRBJ2-1): GAGVSQSPRYKVAKRGQDVALRCDPISGHVSLFWYQQALGQGPEFLTYFQNEAQLDKSGLPSDRFFAERPEGSVSTLKIQRTQQEDSAVYLCASSLVAGGPYNEQFFGPGTRLTVL.